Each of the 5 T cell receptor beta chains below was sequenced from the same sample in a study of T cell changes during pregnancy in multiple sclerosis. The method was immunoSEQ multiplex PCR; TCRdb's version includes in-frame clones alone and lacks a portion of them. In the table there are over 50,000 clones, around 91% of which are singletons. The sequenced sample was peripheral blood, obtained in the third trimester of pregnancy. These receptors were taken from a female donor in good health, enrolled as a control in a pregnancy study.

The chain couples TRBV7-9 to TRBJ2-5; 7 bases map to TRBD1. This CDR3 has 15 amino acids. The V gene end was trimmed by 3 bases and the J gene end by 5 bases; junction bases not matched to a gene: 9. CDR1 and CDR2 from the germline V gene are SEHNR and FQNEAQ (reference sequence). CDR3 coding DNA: TGTGCCAGCAGCTTGGTGACAGGGCTGGGGGAGACCCAGTACTTC. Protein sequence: CASSLVTGLGETQYF.

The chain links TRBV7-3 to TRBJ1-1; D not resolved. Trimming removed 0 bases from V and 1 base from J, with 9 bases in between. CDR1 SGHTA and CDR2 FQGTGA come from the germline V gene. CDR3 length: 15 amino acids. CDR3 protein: CASSLTGSGNTEAFF. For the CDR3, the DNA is TGTGCCAGCAGCTTAACTGGCTCGGGGAACACTGAAGCTTTCTTT.

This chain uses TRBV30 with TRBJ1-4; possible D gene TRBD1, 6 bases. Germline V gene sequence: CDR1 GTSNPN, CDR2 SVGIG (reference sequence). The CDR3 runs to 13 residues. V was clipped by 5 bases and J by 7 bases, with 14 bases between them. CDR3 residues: CAWARGHGEKLFF. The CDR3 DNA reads TGTGCCTGGGCCAGGGGTCACGGTGAAAAACTGTTTTTT.

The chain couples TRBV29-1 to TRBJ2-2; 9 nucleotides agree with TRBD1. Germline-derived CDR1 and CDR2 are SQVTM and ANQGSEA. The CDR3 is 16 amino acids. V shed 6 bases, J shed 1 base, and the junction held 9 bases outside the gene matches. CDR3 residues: CSVGQGHLLNTGELFF. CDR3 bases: TGCAGCGTGGGACAGGGCCACCTTTTGAACACCGGGGAGCTGTTTTTT.

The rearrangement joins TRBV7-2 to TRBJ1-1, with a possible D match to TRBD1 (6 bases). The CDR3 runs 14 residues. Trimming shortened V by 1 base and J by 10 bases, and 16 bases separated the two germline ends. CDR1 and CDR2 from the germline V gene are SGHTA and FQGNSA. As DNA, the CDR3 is TGTGCCAGCAGCTTAGGGGGGGGCGACAGATCAGCTTTCTTT. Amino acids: CASSLGGGDRSAFF.